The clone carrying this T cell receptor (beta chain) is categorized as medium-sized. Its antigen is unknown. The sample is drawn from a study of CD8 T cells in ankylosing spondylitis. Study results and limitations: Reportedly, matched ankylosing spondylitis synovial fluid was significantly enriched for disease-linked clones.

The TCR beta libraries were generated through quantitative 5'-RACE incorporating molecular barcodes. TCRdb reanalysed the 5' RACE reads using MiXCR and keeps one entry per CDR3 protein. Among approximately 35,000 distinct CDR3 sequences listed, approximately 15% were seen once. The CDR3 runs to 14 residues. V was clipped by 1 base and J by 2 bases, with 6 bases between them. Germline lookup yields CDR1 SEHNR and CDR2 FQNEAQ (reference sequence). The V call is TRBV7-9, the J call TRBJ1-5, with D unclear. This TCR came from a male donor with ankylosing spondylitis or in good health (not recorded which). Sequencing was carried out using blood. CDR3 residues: CASSLGQGNQPQHF. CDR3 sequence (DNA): TGTGCCAGCAGCTTAGGGCAGGGCAATCAGCCCCAGCATTTT.